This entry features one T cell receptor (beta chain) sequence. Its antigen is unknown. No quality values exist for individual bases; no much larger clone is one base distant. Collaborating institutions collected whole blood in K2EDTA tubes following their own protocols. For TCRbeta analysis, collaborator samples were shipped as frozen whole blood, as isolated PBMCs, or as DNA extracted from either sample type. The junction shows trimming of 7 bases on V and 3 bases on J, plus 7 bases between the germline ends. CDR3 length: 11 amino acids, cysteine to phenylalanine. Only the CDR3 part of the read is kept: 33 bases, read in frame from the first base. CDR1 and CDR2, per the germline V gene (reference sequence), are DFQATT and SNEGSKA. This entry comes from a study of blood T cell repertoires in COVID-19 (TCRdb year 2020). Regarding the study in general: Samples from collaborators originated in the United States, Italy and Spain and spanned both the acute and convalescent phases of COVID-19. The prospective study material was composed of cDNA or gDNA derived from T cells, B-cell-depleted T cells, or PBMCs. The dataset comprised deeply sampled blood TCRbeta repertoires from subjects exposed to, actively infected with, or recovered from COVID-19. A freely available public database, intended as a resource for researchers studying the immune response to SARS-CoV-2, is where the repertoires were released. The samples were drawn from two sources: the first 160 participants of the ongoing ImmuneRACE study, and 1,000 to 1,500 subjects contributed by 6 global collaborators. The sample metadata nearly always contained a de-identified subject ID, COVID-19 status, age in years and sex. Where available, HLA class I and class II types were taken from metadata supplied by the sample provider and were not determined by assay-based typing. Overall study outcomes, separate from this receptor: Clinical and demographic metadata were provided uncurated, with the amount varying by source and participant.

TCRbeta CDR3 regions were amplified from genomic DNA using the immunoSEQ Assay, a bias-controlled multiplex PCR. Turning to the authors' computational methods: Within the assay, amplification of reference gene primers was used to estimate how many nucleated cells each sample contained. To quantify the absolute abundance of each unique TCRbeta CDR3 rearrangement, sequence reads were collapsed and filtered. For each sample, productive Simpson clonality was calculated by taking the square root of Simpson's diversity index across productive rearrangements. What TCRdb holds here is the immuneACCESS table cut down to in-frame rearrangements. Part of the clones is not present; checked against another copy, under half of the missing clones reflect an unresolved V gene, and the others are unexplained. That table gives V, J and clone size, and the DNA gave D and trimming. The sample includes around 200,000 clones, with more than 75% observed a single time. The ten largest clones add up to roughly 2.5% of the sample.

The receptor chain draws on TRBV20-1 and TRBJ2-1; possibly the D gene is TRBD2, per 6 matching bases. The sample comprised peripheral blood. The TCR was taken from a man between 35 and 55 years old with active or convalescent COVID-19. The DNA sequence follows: TGCAGTGTAGCGGACTACAATGAGCAGTTCTTC. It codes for CSVADYNEQFF.